The clone carrying this TCR beta chain was counted many times. The sample is drawn from a study of blood T cell repertoires in COVID-19. About the research overall: Acute and convalescent COVID-19 samples came from the United States, Italy and Spain. T cells, B-cell-depleted T cells, or PBMCs provided the cDNA or gDNA that served as material.

This CDR3 has 15 residues. J gave up 3 bases and V 4 bases, and 6 bases lay outside the gene matches. CDR1 is KGHDR and CDR2 is SFDVKD in the germline V gene. In the original processing: Estimation of nucleated cell counts was performed using reference gene primer amplification. Assay used: immunoSEQ multiplex PCR; TCRdb lists only in-frame clones, some missing. V, J and clone size derive from that table, while D and trimming were established from the DNA sequence. The sample shows 50,000 to 75,000 clones, around 77% of them seen only once. This clonotype was sampled from an elderly man with active or convalescent COVID-19. The sample consisted of peripheral blood. This chain connects TRBV24-1 to TRBJ2-3; 7 bases map to TRBD2. The DNA of the CDR3 is TGTGCCACCAGTGAGGCGGGAGTAGGGACAGATACGCAGTATTTT. The encoded protein is CATSEAGVGTDTQYF.